This is a list of T cell receptor beta chains from one sample in a study of blood T cell repertoires in COVID-19. Using immunoSEQ multiplex PCR, the repertoire was profiled, and TCRdb retains in-frame clones only, with some absent. The table includes more than 40,000 clones, over 75% detected once. Sequencing was carried out using peripheral blood. These TCRs come from a human donor in a cohort sampled during active COVID-19. The donor label of this sample is uncertain. The CDR3 runs from the conserved cysteine through the conserved F or W. The D gene is left open where the match is weak. Size tells how often a clone was seen (once, few, many) or the class of an expanded clone, and some rows leave it out.

D gene	clone size	J gene	V gene	CDR3 protein	CDR3 DNA
.	.	TRBJ1-2	TRBV6-5	CASRAAGANYGYTF	TGTGCCAGCAGGGCCGCGGGGGCTAACTATGGCTACACCTTC
.	.	TRBJ2-1	TRBV6-5	CASSMTGAYNEQFF	TGTGCCAGCAGTATGACAGGAGCCTACAATGAGCAGTTCTTC
.	.	TRBJ1-6	TRBV5-1	CASSFQGNSPLHF	TGCGCCAGCAGCTTTCAGGGGAATTCACCCCTCCACTTT
.	.	TRBJ2-2	TRBV6-2/TRBV6-3	CASSYPTQGYTGELFF	TGTGCCAGCAGTTACCCAACACAGGGCTACACCGGGGAGCTGTTTTTT
.	.	TRBJ1-5	TRBV6-1	CASSEGRISNQPQHF	TGTGCCAGCAGTGAGGGCAGAATTAGCAATCAGCCCCAGCATTTT
.	.	TRBJ2-5	TRBV3-1/TRBV3-2	CASSQGTTQETQYF	TGTGCCAGCAGCCAAGGGACAACTCAAGAGACCCAGTACTTC
.	medium-sized	TRBJ1-4	TRBV9	CASSVQSATNEKLFF	TGTGCCAGCAGCGTTCAGTCTGCAACTAATGAAAAACTGTTTTTT
TRBD1	medium-sized	TRBJ2-2	TRBV6-5	CASSPGTGVTGELFF	TGTGCCAGCAGCCCCGGGACAGGAGTCACCGGGGAGCTGTTTTTT
.	.	TRBJ2-7	TRBV3-1/TRBV3-2	CASGTLGVHEQYF	TGTGCCAGCGGGACACTGGGGGTCCACGAGCAGTACTTC
.	.	TRBJ1-2	TRBV15	CATSRDQKVGLYGYTF	TGTGCCACCAGCAGAGATCAGAAAGTGGGCCTCTATGGCTACACCTTC
TRBD1	.	TRBJ2-3	TRBV5-6	CASSVRGRESAQYF	TGTGCCAGCAGCGTCAGGGGGCGGGAAAGTGCGCAGTATTTT
TRBD2	.	TRBJ2-1	TRBV9	CASSVGASGDFYNEQFF	TGTGCCAGCAGCGTAGGGGCTAGCGGGGACTTTTACAATGAGCAGTTCTTC
.	few	TRBJ1-1	TRBV2	CASSELEPGHTEAFF	TGTGCCAGCAGTGAGTTGGAGCCAGGGCACACTGAAGCTTTCTTT
.	.	TRBJ2-3	TRBV4-3	CASSQGFNTQYF	TGCGCCAGCAGCCAGGGCTTCAATACGCAGTATTTT
.	.	TRBJ1-2	TRBV27	CASSPGGQISGYTF	TGTGCCAGCAGCCCCGGCGGACAGATCAGCGGCTACACCTTC
TRBD2	.	TRBJ2-5	TRBV15	CATILAGGLSSETQYF	TGTGCCACCATACTAGCGGGGGGGCTTAGTTCAGAGACCCAGTACTTC
.	.	TRBJ2-5	TRBV7-2	CASSPRLGQETQYF	TGTGCCAGCAGCCCTCGACTAGGCCAAGAGACCCAGTACTTC
.	.	TRBJ1-1	TRBV7-8	CASSLGGNPEAFF	TGTGCCAGCAGCTTAGGAGGGAACCCTGAAGCTTTCTTT
.	.	TRBJ1-1	TRBV7-3	CASSFREDTEAFF	TGTGCCAGCAGCTTCCGTGAGGATACTGAAGCTTTCTTT
.	once	TRBJ1-2	TRBV3-1/TRBV3-2	CASSQGQGTYGYTF	TGTGCCAGCAGCCAAGGCCAGGGGACCTATGGCTACACCTTC
.	.	TRBJ1-5	TRBV19	CASSITRGNQPQHF	TGTGCCAGTAGTATAACCAGGGGCAATCAGCCCCAGCATTTT
TRBD1	.	TRBJ2-6	TRBV5-1	CASSTTGSGANVLTF	TGCGCCAGCAGTACGACAGGGTCTGGGGCCAACGTCCTGACTTTC
.	.	TRBJ1-1	TRBV5-4	CASSRHDLNTEAFF	TGTGCCAGCAGCAGACATGATCTGAACACTGAAGCTTTCTTT
.	once	TRBJ2-7	TRBV28	CASSFTGSSYEQYF	TGTGCCAGCAGTTTCACGGGTAGCTCCTACGAGCAGTACTTC
.	.	TRBJ2-2	TRBV5-1	CASSLAGREHTGELFF	TGCGCCAGCAGCTTGGCCGGAAGGGAGCACACCGGGGAGCTGTTTTTT
.	.	TRBJ2-7	TRBV3-1/TRBV3-2	CASSQVPGREQYF	TGTGCCAGCAGCCAAGTGCCAGGGCGCGAGCAGTACTTC
.	.	TRBJ1-1	TRBV18	CASSPPTRTEAFF	TGTGCCAGCTCACCACCCACACGCACTGAAGCTTTCTTT
TRBD1	.	TRBJ2-1	TRBV27	CASSLSPGGISYNEQFF	TGTGCCAGCAGTTTATCCCCAGGGGGAATCTCCTACAATGAGCAGTTCTTC
TRBD2	.	TRBJ2-2	TRBV5-1	CASSLRLAGATGELFF	TGCGCCAGCAGCTTGAGACTAGCGGGGGCAACCGGGGAGCTGTTTTTT
TRBD1	.	TRBJ2-1	TRBV3-1/TRBV3-2	CASSQTGTGDPYNEQFF	TGTGCCAGCAGCCAGACCGGGACAGGGGACCCCTACAATGAGCAGTTCTTC
TRBD1	few	TRBJ2-1	TRBV6-5	CASSYPGTGAVNEQFF	TGTGCCAGCAGTTACCCCGGGACAGGGGCGGTCAATGAGCAGTTCTTC
TRBD1	.	TRBJ2-7	TRBV7-2	CASSSPGQGYEQYF	TGTGCCAGCAGCTCTCCGGGACAGGGCTACGAGCAGTACTTC
.	.	TRBJ2-1	TRBV4-3	CASSQVALDSSYNEQFF	TGCGCCAGCAGCCAAGTGGCCCTGGACAGCTCCTACAATGAGCAGTTCTTC
TRBD1	.	TRBJ1-1	TRBV2	CASSEAWTGTNTEAFF	TGTGCCAGCAGTGAAGCATGGACAGGGACGAACACTGAAGCTTTCTTT
.	once	TRBJ1-6	TRBV4-3	CASSRTLSSYNSPLHF	TGCGCCAGCTCACGGACACTGAGCTCCTATAATTCACCCCTCCACTTT
.	.	TRBJ1-6	TRBV6-5	CASRRQLSYNSPLHF	TGTGCCAGCAGAAGACAGCTCTCCTATAATTCACCCCTCCACTTT
.	.	TRBJ1-1	TRBV9	CASSVNLNTEAFF	TGTGCCAGCAGCGTTAATTTGAACACTGAAGCTTTCTTT
.	.	TRBJ2-7	TRBV3-1/TRBV3-2	CASSLGGRTSYEQYF	TGTGCCAGCAGCCTAGGCGGGCGGACTTCCTACGAGCAGTACTTC
.	.	TRBJ2-3	TRBV18	CASSPYDTQYF	TGTGCCAGCTCCCCCTATGATACGCAGTATTTT
.	few	TRBJ2-7	TRBV5-6	CASSLPETYEQYF	TGTGCCAGCAGCTTGCCAGAAACCTACGAGCAGTACTTC
TRBD1	few	TRBJ2-7	TRBV25-1	CASNRGSYEQYF	TGTGCCAGCAACAGGGGTTCCTACGAGCAGTACTTC
.	.	TRBJ1-2	TRBV12-3/TRBV12-4	CASSLQGLYGYTF	TGTGCCAGCAGTTTACAGGGCCTCTATGGCTACACCTTC
TRBD2	once	TRBJ2-4	TRBV29-1	CSVEGSGGRLAKNIQYF	TGCAGCGTTGAAGGTAGCGGGGGGCGTCTAGCCAAAAACATTCAGTACTTC
.	.	TRBJ1-5	TRBV9	CASSPGGSNQPQHF	TGTGCCAGCAGCCCCGGGGGGAGCAATCAGCCCCAGCATTTT
.	.	TRBJ2-5	TRBV3-1/TRBV3-2	CASSDRKASIWETQYF	TGTGCCAGCAGCGACCGTAAAGCTAGTATTTGGGAGACCCAGTACTTC